This T cell receptor beta chain was documented in a study of T cell clonotyping in hematopoietic cell transplantation. Only in-frame clones appear in the TCRdb table, and some are missing; sequencing was by immunoSEQ multiplex PCR. This table has some 15,000 clones, 75% to 90% appearing once. Sequences were obtained from peripheral blood mononuclear cells. The clonotype comes from a man between 45 and 60 years old in good health. Some clones in this sample may be carry-over from other donors' samples.

The chain's CDR3 is CASSGEGGDTQYF. CDR3 bases: TGTGCCAGCAGCGGGGAGGGGGGGGATACGCAGTATTTT. The J gene is TRBJ2-3, the V gene TRBV2; possibly TRBD2 for D (7 bases). Germline-derived CDR1 and CDR2 are SNHLY and FYNNEI. Trimming cost V 6 bases and J 6 bases, with 13 bases left between them. The CDR3 length is 13 residues.